Listed below are T cell receptor beta chains from one sample, sequenced in a study of CD8 T cells in Susac syndrome. From the immunoSEQ multiplex PCR reads, TCRdb called clonotypes with MiXCR, one entry per CDR3 protein. The sample has roughly 220,000 distinct CDR3 sequences; about 94% are singletons. Sequenced material: CD4+ T cells from PBMCs. These receptors were taken from a human donor with Susac syndrome. Both conserved end residues are part of each CDR3. A D gene is named only where the DNA matches it firmly. The size field is filled for only some rows; it gives once, few, many or a size class.

>TRBJ2-7|NA|NA|TRBV7-2
TGTGCCAGCAGCTTAGATGCAGGGAGCCCCACATACGAGCAGTACTTC
CASSLDAGSPTYEQYF
>TRBJ1-1|NA|NA|TRBV6-2/TRBV6-3
TGTGCCAGCGGACCAACTTGGGACGGAGAGGTGAACACTGAAGCTTTCTTT
CASGPTWDGEVNTEAFF
>TRBJ1-1|NA|NA|TRBV18
TGTGCCAGCTCACCATCTGCGGAAACCATGAACACTGAAGCTTTCTTT
CASSPSAETMNTEAFF
>TRBJ1-5|NA|once|TRBV20-1
TGCAGTGCTCCCGCGGGTTCCACCCCACGTACCTATAGCAATCAGCCCCAGCATTTT
CSAPAGSTPRTYSNQPQHF
>TRBJ2-3|TRBD1|NA|TRBV12-3/TRBV12-4
TGTGCCAGCACGCCGACAGGGTACACAGATACGCAGTATTTT
CASTPTGYTDTQYF
>TRBJ1-1|TRBD1|NA|TRBV6-2/TRBV6-3
TGTGCCAGTCGGACAGGGGACAGGAACACTGAAGCTTTCTTT
CASRTGDRNTEAFF
>TRBJ1-4|NA|NA|TRBV29-1
TGCAGCGTTGAGGTGAACAGGGATGAAAAACTGTTTTTT
CSVEVNRDEKLFF
>TRBJ1-3|NA|NA|TRBV7-9
TGTGCCAGCAGCTTGGACTTTTCTGGAAACACCATATATTTT
CASSLDFSGNTIYF
>TRBJ1-4|NA|few|TRBV25-1
TGTGCCAGTCTTCAGGGAAGAGAAAAACTGTTTTTT
CASLQGREKLFF
>TRBJ1-3|NA|NA|TRBV18
TGTGCCAGCTCACCGCAGACTGGAAACACCATATATTTT
CASSPQTGNTIYF
>TRBJ1-1|NA|NA|TRBV7-8
TGTGCCAGCAGCTTCGCAAACACTGAAGCTTTCTTT
CASSFANTEAFF
>TRBJ2-3|TRBD1|NA|TRBV28
TGTGCCAGCAGTATATGGGACAGGGGAAATACGCAGTATTTT
CASSIWDRGNTQYF
>TRBJ2-1|TRBD2|NA|TRBV9
TGTGCCAGCAGCGTACTCCCTAGCGGGGGGGGGAGCTCCTACAATGAGCAGTTCTTC
CASSVLPSGGGSSYNEQFF
>TRBJ1-1|NA|NA|TRBV20-1
TGCAGTGCTAGCGGATTACCTGGGAGCTCGGGTTCTAACACTGAAGCTTTCTTT
CSASGLPGSSGSNTEAFF
>TRBJ2-1|TRBD1|NA|TRBV13
TGTGCCAGCAGCGCGGGACAGGGCGGCTACAATGAGCAGTTCTTC
CASSAGQGGYNEQFF
>TRBJ2-4|NA|NA|TRBV5-1
TGCGCCAGCAGCTTGGGTGGGACGGACCTAGCCAAAAACATTCAGTACTTC
CASSLGGTDLAKNIQYF
>TRBJ1-4|NA|NA|TRBV7-9
TGTGCCAGCAGCTTTGGGACGGATAATGAAAAACTGTTTTTT
CASSFGTDNEKLFF
>TRBJ2-2|NA|NA|TRBV18
TGTGCCAGCTTTATACAGATGAACACCGGGGAGCTGTTTTTT
CASFIQMNTGELFF
>TRBJ1-3|NA|NA|TRBV12-3/TRBV12-4
TGTGCCAGCAGTTTAGATATGTGGGGCACCATATATTTT
CASSLDMWGTIYF
>TRBJ1-5|NA|NA|TRBV19
TGTGCCAGTAGTCTGTCGGACAGCCGAAAGCCCCAGCATTTT
CASSLSDSRKPQHF
>TRBJ2-1|NA|NA|TRBV6-2/TRBV6-3
TGTGCCAGCGAACAGTACAATGAGCAGTTCTTC
CASEQYNEQFF
>TRBJ2-7|NA|NA|TRBV7-2
TGTGCCAGCAGCCGTACCGGACGTCTCAGCTCCTACGAGCAGTACTTC
CASSRTGRLSSYEQYF
>TRBJ2-7|TRBD1|NA|TRBV5-1
TGCGCCAGCAGCTTCCGACAGGGGTCGCAGTACTTC
CASSFRQGSQYF
>TRBJ1-5|TRBD1|NA|TRBV6-2/TRBV6-3
TGTGCCAGCAGTTCTCCTCGGACAGGCCGTAATCAGCCCCAGCATTTT
CASSSPRTGRNQPQHF
>TRBJ1-1|TRBD1|NA|TRBV20-1
TGCAGTGCGGACGGACAGGACGACACTGAAGCTTTCTTT
CSADGQDDTEAFF
>TRBJ2-3|NA|NA|TRBV20-1
TGCAGTGCTACCATACAGGGTGGTGCAGATACGCAGTATTTT
CSATIQGGADTQYF
>TRBJ1-1|NA|NA|TRBV14
TGTGCCAGCAGCCGAGAAGGAGGGGGGCGCGGGACTGAAGCTTTCTTT
CASSREGGGRGTEAFF
>TRBJ1-4|TRBD1|NA|TRBV29-1
TGCAGCGTTGCCCGAGACAGGGGTGAAAAACTGTTTTTT
CSVARDRGEKLFF
>TRBJ1-2|TRBD1|once|TRBV5-1
TGCGCCAGCAGCTTGGAAGGACAGGGTGTGGGTGGCTACACCTTC
CASSLEGQGVGGYTF
>TRBJ1-1|NA|NA|TRBV20-1
TGCAGTGCTAGGGACCGCTCGAACACTGAAGCTTTCTTT
CSARDRSNTEAFF
>TRBJ2-5|TRBD2|NA|TRBV6-2/TRBV6-3
TGTGCCAGCAGTTATAAAGGACTAGCGCAAGAGACCCAGTACTTC
CASSYKGLAQETQYF
>TRBJ1-6|NA|NA|TRBV4-1
TGCGCCAGCAGCCAAGCTGACAGGTCAAATTCACCCCTCCACTTT
CASSQADRSNSPLHF
>TRBJ2-1|NA|NA|TRBV5-4
TGTGCCAGCAGCTTAAACAGACCCAATGAGCAGTTCTTC
CASSLNRPNEQFF
>TRBJ1-1|NA|once|TRBV6-6
TGTGCCAGCACATGGGCGCTAGACACTGAAGCTTTCTTT
CASTWALDTEAFF
>TRBJ2-7|NA|NA|TRBV20-1
TGCAGTGCTAGACTTTTGGGGGGCGACTCCTACGAGCAGTACTTC
CSARLLGGDSYEQYF
>TRBJ1-5|NA|NA|TRBV6-5
TGTGCCAGCAGACGGGATAATAGCAATCAGCCCCAGCATTTT
CASRRDNSNQPQHF
>TRBJ2-7|NA|once|TRBV18
TGTGCCAGCTCACCTCCGGTTGTCGGCTACGAGCAGTACTTC
CASSPPVVGYEQYF
>TRBJ2-7|TRBD1|once|TRBV29-1
TGCAGCGTTCGGAAGGTAGACAGGGCCTACGAGCAGTACTTC
CSVRKVDRAYEQYF
>TRBJ2-4|TRBD1|NA|TRBV5-1
TGCGCCAGCAGCCTGAACAGGGGTCCGGGACGCATTCAGTACTTC
CASSLNRGPGRIQYF
>TRBJ1-2|NA|NA|TRBV20-1
TGCAGTGGCGACAGGAAGGCCTCTGGCTACACCTTC
CSGDRKASGYTF
>TRBJ1-1|NA|once|TRBV3-1
TGTGCCAGCAGCCCCGTCGGGAGGACTGAAGCTTTCTTT
CASSPVGRTEAFF
>TRBJ1-2|NA|once|TRBV28
TGTGCCAGCAGCCCCGGGCGGGCCTTAAACTATGGCTACACCTTC
CASSPGRALNYGYTF
>TRBJ1-5|TRBD1|NA|TRBV25-1
TGTGCCAGCACCGGACAGGGCAATGAGCCCCAGCATTTT
CASTGQGNEPQHF